A selection of T cell receptor beta chains follows, all from one sample in a study of CD8 T cells in ankylosing spondylitis. TCRdb reprocessed the 5' RACE reads via MiXCR and lists one record per CDR3 protein. Of tens of thousands of distinct CDR3 sequences detected, more than 3% appear once; the ten largest clones hold roughly 4%. What was sequenced was blood, either unsorted or a sorted T cell fraction (not recorded which). These receptors were taken from a female donor with ankylosing spondylitis or in good health (not recorded which). CDR3s include the opening cysteine and the closing phenylalanine or tryptophan. A D gene is named only where the DNA matches it firmly. Size is omitted from some rows. Given values are once, few, many or a class for expanded clones.

size	V	D	J	DNA	CDR3
many	TRBV9	TRBD2	TRBJ2-3	TGTGCCAGCAGCCCCACGGCGGGGGGGTACACAGATACGCAGTATTTT	CASSPTAGGYTDTQYF
few	TRBV9	TRBD2	TRBJ2-5	TGTGCCAGCAGCGTAGCGGGTAGCGGGGGGCACGAGACCCAGTACTTC	CASSVAGSGGHETQYF
few	TRBV9	-	TRBJ1-1	TGTGCCAGCAGCGTTTCCCCGAGGGGGGGCACTGAAGCTTTCTTT	CASSVSPRGGTEAFF
few	TRBV9	-	TRBJ2-7	TGTGCCAGCAGCGTAGAAGGGTATTCCTACGAGCAGTACTTC	CASSVEGYSYEQYF
many	TRBV9	TRBD2	TRBJ2-5	TGTGCCAGCAGCGCCGGGACTAGCGGGGGAGTCCAAGAGACCCAGTACTTC	CASSAGTSGGVQETQYF
many	TRBV9	TRBD2	TRBJ2-5	TGTGCCAGCAGCGTAGGCCTAGCGGGGGAAGAGACCCAGTACTTC	CASSVGLAGEETQYF
many	TRBV9	TRBD1	TRBJ2-7	TGTGCCAGCAGCGTAGGGCCAGGGGGTTGGTCCTACGAGCAGTACTTC	CASSVGPGGWSYEQYF
few	TRBV9	TRBD1	TRBJ2-2	TGTGCCAGCAGCGTAACAACAGGGGAAGGGGAGCTGTTTTTT	CASSVTTGEGELFF
many	TRBV9	-	TRBJ1-4	TGTGCCAGCAGCGTAGGTCCAGGTCTTGAAAAACTGTTTTTT	CASSVGPGLEKLFF
many	TRBV9	-	TRBJ2-2	TGTGCCAGCCGCAACACCGGGGAGCTGTTTTTT	CASRNTGELFF
many	TRBV9	TRBD2	TRBJ2-5	TGTGCCAGCAGCGTAGTCGGACTAGAGAGAGAGACCCAGTACTTC	CASSVVGLERETQYF
-	TRBV9	TRBD1	TRBJ2-2	TGTGCCAGCAGCGTATCAGGGGGCATCAGGGACACCGGGGAGCTGTTTTTT	CASSVSGGIRDTGELFF
medium-sized	TRBV9	TRBD1	TRBJ1-2	TGTGCCAGCAGCAACGACAGGGCGAGTTCGGGCTATGGCTACACCTTC	CASSNDRASSGYGYTF
many	TRBV9	-	TRBJ1-1	TGTGCCAGCAGCCCAACAACCAGGAACACTGAAGCTTTCTTT	CASSPTTRNTEAFF
-	TRBV9	TRBD2	TRBJ2-5	TGTGCCAGCAGCGTAGCGGCTAGCGGGGAGACCCAGTACTTC	CASSVAASGETQYF
-	TRBV9	TRBD1	TRBJ2-3	TGTGCCCGCAGCTCCCGGGACAGGGGCCGGCGTGATACCCAGTATTTT	CARSSRDRGRRDTQYF
many	TRBV9	TRBD2	TRBJ2-1	TGTGCCAGCAGCGTAGGGGCTAGCGGGGGAAGGAGTGAGCAGTTCTTC	CASSVGASGGRSEQFF
many	TRBV9	-	TRBJ1-2	TGTGCCAGCAGTAAAAGGGTGGGTGGGGTCGGTGGCTACACCTTC	CASSKRVGGVGGYTF
many	TRBV9	-	TRBJ2-1	TGTGCCAGCAGCAGAGAAAGCCAGACTAGTTCCAATGAGCAGTTCTTC	CASSRESQTSSNEQFF
many	TRBV9	-	TRBJ2-2	TGTGCCAGCAGCGTAGAAGGTCTCGACACCGGGGAGCTGTTTTTT	CASSVEGLDTGELFF
many	TRBV9	-	TRBJ2-7	TGTGCCAGCAGTCTCGGGACACTAAACGAGCAGTACTTC	CASSLGTLNEQYF
many	TRBV9	-	TRBJ1-4	TGTGCCAGCAGCGTAGAGAGCAGAAGAAATGAAAAACTGTTTTTT	CASSVESRRNEKLFF
many	TRBV9	-	TRBJ1-2	TGTGCCAGCAGCTCGAACTATAACTATGGCTACACCTTC	CASSSNYNYGYTF
-	TRBV9	TRBD1	TRBJ1-3	TGTGCCAGCAGCGAAACACAGGGGATCGGAAACACCATATATTTT	CASSETQGIGNTIYF
few	TRBV9	TRBD2	TRBJ2-1	TGTGCCAGCAGCACTAGCGGGGGCAATGAGCAGTTCTTC	CASSTSGGNEQFF
many	TRBV9	TRBD2	TRBJ2-7	TGTGCCAGCAGCGTAGGGACTAGCGGAGCACCCTACGAGCAGTACTTC	CASSVGTSGAPYEQYF
few	TRBV9	-	TRBJ2-2	TGTGCCAGCAGCCGGAGGGACGGGTCGAACACCGGGGAGCTGTTTTTT	CASSRRDGSNTGELFF
-	TRBV9	TRBD1	TRBJ1-3	TGTGCCAGCAACTCCGGGGACAGCTCTGTAAACACCATACATTTT	CASNSGDSSVNTIHF
many	TRBV9	-	TRBJ2-1	TGTGCCAGCAGCGCGAACCAACGGGAATACAACTCCTACAATGAGCAGTTCTTC	CASSANQREYNSYNEQFF
many	TRBV9	-	TRBJ2-7	TGTGCCAGCAGCGTAAACAGGGGGGGGTACGAGCAGTACTTC	CASSVNRGGYEQYF
medium-sized	TRBV9	-	TRBJ1-1	TGTGCCAGCAGCGTAGGTTGGGGGAACACTGAAGCTTTCTTT	CASSVGWGNTEAFF
-	TRBV9	-	TRBJ2-1	TGTGCCAGCAGCGAAACCCCAGGGGGGCCTAAGAATGAGCAGTTCTTC	CASSETPGGPKNEQFF
many	TRBV9	-	TRBJ1-1	TGTGCCAGCTCTACCCCCTACTCCACTGAAGCTTTCTTT	CASSTPYSTEAFF